Below, 10 T cell receptor beta chains from the same sample are listed, as sequenced in a study of CD4+ T cells in melanoma. The data were produced by immunoSEQ multiplex PCR, yet TCRdb's version contains in-frame clones alone and is incomplete. The sample yields about 10,000 clones, 68% seen once. Material for sequencing was cells from a culture (not recorded whether cultured in vitro). The receptor set was obtained from a human donor with melanoma.

This clone occurred once. The chain employs TRBV7-8 and TRBJ1-5; D unclear. Germline CDR1 is SGHVS and CDR2 is FQNEAQ. V shed 1 base and J shed 3 bases, with 7 bases lying between them. CDR3 length equals 14 residues. The CDR3 sequence is CASSLEGYNQPQHF. The CDR3 bases are TGTGCCAGCAGCTTAGAGGGTTACAATCAGCCCCAGCATTTT.

The rearrangement joins TRBV10-1 to TRBJ2-7; D gene uncertain. In germline, CDR1 is WNHNN, CDR2 SYGVQD (reference sequence). V lost 3 bases and J lost 6, with 9 bases in between. This CDR3 has 12 residues. The chain's CDR3 is CASSERVGEQYF. The CDR3 DNA is TGCGCCAGCAGTGAACGGGTTGGCGAGCAGTACTTC.

This clone was seen a few times. The CDR3 protein is CASSADGGVSYNSPLHF. The CDR3, as DNA: TGTGCCAGCAGCGCCGACGGGGGGGTCTCCTATAATTCACCCCTCCACTTT. V and J are TRBV9 and TRBJ1-6, with D tentatively TRBD1 (5 bases). The V gene's germline CDR1 is SGDLS and CDR2 YYNGEE. V was trimmed by 3 bases and J by 0 bases, leaving 13 bases between them. The CDR3 runs 17 residues.

The rearrangement links TRBV6-6 to TRBJ1-1; 8 nucleotides line up with TRBD1. J lost 4 bases, V lost 2 bases, and 6 bases had no gene match. This CDR3 is built from 15 residues. Germline V gives CDR1 MNHNY, CDR2 SVGAGI (reference sequence). DNA of the CDR3: TGTGCCAGCAGTTACGCGGACAGGGCTGGCACTGAAGCTTTCTTT. Translation: CASSYADRAGTEAFF.

This rearrangement joins TRBV7-8 to TRBJ1-2, with a tentative D call TRBD1 (5 bases). V was pared by 5 bases and J by 5 bases, with 15 bases between. Germline lookup yields CDR1 SGHVS and CDR2 FQNEAQ. The CDR3 spans 14 residues. The CDR3 DNA sequence: TGTGCCAGCAGCGAAACCGGGACGGGATATGGCTACACCTTC. It encodes CASSETGTGYGYTF.

The V call is TRBV6-6, the J call TRBJ1-2; TRBD1 matches 7 bases. This CDR3 has 16 residues. V gave up 4 bases and J gave up 0 bases; unmatched junction bases: 8. Germline V gene data show CDR1 as MNHNY and CDR2 as SVGAGI (reference sequence). CDR3 residues: CASSSPTGTTNYGYTF. The DNA for the CDR3 is TGTGCCAGCAGTTCTCCGACAGGGACAACTAACTATGGCTACACCTTC.

The chain joins TRBV27 to TRBJ1-5; 8 nucleotides align to TRBD1. The CDR3 has 17 amino acids. V gave up 6 bases and J gave up 1 base; unmatched junction bases: 11. Germline CDR1 and CDR2: MNHEY and SMNVEV (reference sequence). The CDR3 sequence: CASSRSAGGASNQPQHF. The DNA of the CDR3 is TGTGCCAGCAGCCGATCCGCAGGGGGCGCGAGCAATCAGCCCCAGCATTTT.

The V call is TRBV6-1, the J call TRBJ1-5, with D maybe TRBD1 (6 bases). The V gene lost 8 bases and the J gene lost 2 bases, with 13 bases spanning the gap. CDR1 is MNHNS and CDR2 is SASEGT in the germline V gene. The CDR3 is 14 residues long. The CDR3 loop reads CASERRGRNQPQHF. The CDR3, as DNA: TGTGCCAGCGAACGCAGGGGCCGCAATCAGCCCCAGCATTTT.

The rearrangement links TRBV5-4 to TRBJ2-5; 13 nucleotides line up with TRBD2. V shed 3 bases and J 2 bases; nucleotides not matched to a gene: 4. Germline CDR1 and CDR2: SGHNT and YYREEE (reference sequence). CDR3 length: 16 amino acids. The CDR3 protein is CASSSGLAGAQETQYF. The CDR3 DNA reads as TGTGCCAGCAGCTCTGGACTAGCGGGGGCACAAGAGACCCAGTACTTC.

The chain recombines TRBV2 with TRBJ1-4; D not resolved. This CDR3 comprises 13 residues. The V gene's germline CDR1 is SNHLY and CDR2 FYNNEI. Trimming left V 8 bases short and J 7 bases short, with 14 bases between. In nucleotides, the CDR3 is TGTGCCAGCCTCTGGATTTTGGGTGAAAAACTGTTTTTT. Its protein is CASLWILGEKLFF.